Listed here are 2 T cell receptor beta chains from one sample, sequenced in a study of blood T cells in healthy people across ages. Primed by a sample-barcoded 5' primer and a J-beta primer mix, a second PCR proceeded for roughly 6 to 12 cycles. TCRdb redid the calling of the 5' RACE reads with MiXCR, one entry per CDR3 protein. The sample holds 700,000 or so distinct CDR3 sequences, over 20% seen once. Sequenced sample: blood. The receptors originated from a man in his 70s in good health.

There are a few counts of this clonotype. The V and J genes are TRBV10-3 and TRBJ2-5, with TRBD1 identical over 7 bases. Per germline, CDR1 ENHRY and CDR2 SYGVKD. The ends lost 2 bases at V and 4 bases at J; junction bases unmatched: 1. This CDR3 contains 13 residues. The CDR3 loop reads CAISERQGETQYF. Here the CDR3 DNA reads TGTGCCATCAGTGAGCGACAGGGAGAGACCCAGTACTTC.

This clonotype was counted between two and nine times. The rearrangement joins TRBV7-2 to TRBJ1-5; no clear D gene. This CDR3 is 16 amino acids long. The V gene's germline CDR1 is SGHTA and CDR2 FQGNSA. Between the trimmed V and J ends, which lost 2 bases and 3 bases, there was a span of 14 bases. The CDR3 is CASSLFSGLFNQPQHF. In DNA form, the CDR3 reads TGTGCCAGCAGCTTATTTTCAGGCTTATTCAATCAGCCCCAGCATTTT.